The 20 T cell receptor beta chains below all came from one sample that was sequenced in a study of blood T cells in healthy people across ages (dated by TCRdb to 2015 to 2017). To prepare the library, 5' RACE was applied. Instrument used: Illumina HiSeq 2500. A second PCR of roughly 6 to 11 cycles was run with a J-beta primer mix and a sample-barcoded 5' primer. TCRdb trimmed public reads at Q25 via fastp, called clones via MiXCR and kept in-frame beta chains. A single entry per CDR3 protein holds the most common genes and DNA from its merged rows. This sample has 910,000 or so distinct CDR3 sequences in its table, and 51% of those were observed once. The leading ten clones occupy roughly 23% of the sample. The specimen sequenced was blood. The receptors come from a woman aged 55-70 years in good health.

This clonotype was observed a handful of times. CDR3 nucleotides: TGTGCCAGCAGCTCCGTACTAGTGCCAACCTACAATGAGCAGTTCTTC. As protein: CASSSVLVPTYNEQFF. This sequence joins TRBV12-3 or TRBV12-4 and TRBJ2-1, with a possible D match to TRBD2 (5 bases). Trimming cost V 6 bases and J 2 bases, with 17 bases left between them. CDR3 length: 16 amino acids.

The chain couples TRBV20-1 to TRBJ2-1; 7 bases line up with TRBD2. The germline V gene has CDR1 DFQATT and CDR2 SNEGSKA (reference sequence). This CDR3 comprises 14 residues. Trimming removed 2 bases from V and 8 bases from J; junction bases left unmatched: 9. The CDR3 sequence is CSARMAGATYEQFF. CDR3 DNA sequence: TGCAGTGCTAGAATGGCGGGAGCGACGTATGAGCAGTTCTTC.

The sample holds a few counts of this clonotype. V is TRBV27 and J is TRBJ2-7, with D unresolved. The germline V and J ends were trimmed by 2 bases and 0 bases, with 11 bases remaining between them. This CDR3 is built from 15 residues. Germline V gene lookup returns CDR1 MNHEY and CDR2 SMNVEV (reference sequence). Written as DNA, the CDR3 is TGTGCCAGCAGTTTAAGTCTATGGGGCTCCTACGAGCAGTACTTC. It yields the protein CASSLSLWGSYEQYF.

V usage is TRBV20-1 and J usage is TRBJ2-5; TRBD2 agrees at 7 bases. This CDR3 has 15 amino acids. J was trimmed by 7 bases and V by 0 bases; bases with no gene match: 11. Germline V gene lookup returns CDR1 DFQATT and CDR2 SNEGSKA (reference sequence). CDR3 DNA: TGCAGTGCTAGAGAAGTCGGTTTAGCGGGCACGACCCAGTACTTC. Translating gives CSAREVGLAGTTQYF.

The V gene is TRBV7-9, the J gene TRBJ2-1, with D maybe TRBD2 (5 bases). Trimming cost V 0 bases and J 5 bases, with 8 bases left between them. Germline V gene data show CDR1 as SEHNR and CDR2 as FQNEAQ (reference sequence). The CDR3 length is 14 residues. The CDR3 loop reads CASSLASDDNEQFF. CDR3 nucleotide sequence: TGTGCCAGCAGCTTAGCTAGCGACGACAATGAGCAGTTCTTC.

This chain uses TRBV14 with TRBJ2-5, with 7 nucleotides matching TRBD1. Germline V CDR1 and CDR2: SGHDN, FVKESK. V shed 3 bases and J 0 bases; nucleotides not matched to a gene: 10. The CDR3 totals 17 residues. CDR3 in amino acids: CASSHRGILMDQETQYF. CDR3 bases: TGTGCCAGCAGCCACAGGGGGATTCTTATGGACCAAGAGACCCAGTACTTC.

This chain uses TRBV4-3 with TRBJ2-1; 9 bases agree with TRBD2. This CDR3 spans 16 amino acids. Losses at the gene ends were 1 base for V and 7 bases for J; bases not matched to a gene: 8. In germline, CDR1 is LGHNA, CDR2 YSLEER. CDR3 sequence (DNA): TGCGCCAGCAGCCAAGGAGGCGGGAGGGCCCAAAATGAGCAGTTCTTC. This translates into CASSQGGGRAQNEQFF.

This chain joins TRBV19 and TRBJ2-7, with D perhaps assigned TRBD1 or TRBD2 (5 bases each). Trimming took off 3 bases at V and 4 bases at J, with 10 bases between the two ends. Germline lookup yields CDR1 LNHDA and CDR2 SQIVND (reference sequence). There are 13 residues in the CDR3. The CDR3 bases are TGTGCCAGTAGTATGGACGGGGCGTACGAGCAGTACTTC. Protein product: CASSMDGAYEQYF.

This chain uses TRBV28 with TRBJ2-3; D unclear. The length of the CDR3 is 12 residues. Germline assignment: CDR1 MDHEN and CDR2 SYDVKM. V lost 8 bases and J lost 2, with 8 bases in between. CDR3 residues: CASGDHTDTQYF. CDR3 bases: TGTGCCAGCGGGGATCACACAGATACGCAGTATTTT.

This chain connects TRBV29-1 to TRBJ2-2; D may correspond to TRBD1 or TRBD2 (5 bases each). Deletions cut 6 bases from V and 2 bases from J, with 16 bases between. This CDR3 comprises 15 residues. Germline V CDR1 and CDR2: SQVTM, ANQGSEA. CDR3 sequence reads: CSVVEGSLNTGELFF. CDR3 sequence (DNA): TGCAGCGTCGTAGAGGGGTCCCTCAACACCGGGGAGCTGTTTTTT.

V usage is TRBV20-1 and J usage is TRBJ2-1; 8 bases agree with TRBD1. Germline-derived CDR1 and CDR2 are DFQATT and SNEGSKA (reference sequence). This CDR3 has 17 amino acids. V dropped 6 bases and J dropped 13; count of bases not matched to a gene: 26. CDR3 in DNA: TGCAGTGCAATTCGGGCAGGGGGCCCGATGTACCAAGAGACCCAGTTCTTC. Translating it yields CSAIRAGGPMYQETQFF.

The chain is built from TRBV5-1 and TRBJ2-1, with 7 bases lining up with TRBD2. Per germline, CDR1 SGHRS and CDR2 YFSETQ. Trimming took 7 bases from V and 1 from J; bases not matched to a gene: 5. The CDR3 length is 14 residues. The CDR3 coding sequence is TGCGCCAGCCGACTAGCCCAATCCTACAATGAGCAGTTCTTC. Its protein product is CASRLAQSYNEQFF.

This sequence joins TRBV29-1 and TRBJ1-2; D gene ambiguous. The V and J ends lost 4 bases and 0 bases respectively, with 9 bases between them. The CDR3 loop spans 13 amino acids. The germline gives CDR1 SQVTM, CDR2 ANQGSEA. The CDR3 DNA reads as TGCAGCGTTGTAGGCAGTCCTAACTATGGCTACACCTTC. Protein product: CSVVGSPNYGYTF.

The gene calls are TRBV18 and TRBJ1-6; 7 nucleotides line up with TRBD1. Looked up from germline, CDR1 is KGHSH and CDR2 is LQKENI. V dropped 3 bases and J dropped 14; count of bases not matched to a gene: 10. The CDR3 is 14 residues long. CDR3 coding DNA: TGTGCCAGCTCACCGAAGGACAGGTCGGGATCCCTCCACTTT. Translated, it gives CASSPKDRSGSLHF.

The J gene is TRBJ2-5, the V gene TRBV4-2; 7 bases agree with TRBD1. The CDR3 runs to 13 residues. The V segment lost 7 bases and the J segment 2 bases; nucleotides outside the gene matches: 4. The germline V gene encodes CDR1 LGHNA and CDR2 YNFKEQ. The CDR3 region is CASKGALQETQYF. Written as DNA, the CDR3 is TGTGCCAGCAAGGGGGCCCTACAAGAGACCCAGTACTTC.

In this sample, this clonotype turned up a few times. The chain couples TRBV7-2 to TRBJ2-1, with 13 bases fitting TRBD2. The CDR3 has 15 residues. The V segment lost 1 base and the J segment 8 bases; nucleotides outside the gene matches: 2. Germline V gene lookup returns CDR1 SGHTA and CDR2 FQGNSA. The CDR3 here is CASSLDGLAGDEQFF. In DNA form, the CDR3 reads TGTGCCAGCAGCTTAGACGGACTAGCGGGAGATGAGCAGTTCTTC.

The table lists this clonotype with a few counts. The J gene is TRBJ2-7, the V gene TRBV20-1; perhaps TRBD2 as D (5 bases). Deletions cut 3 bases from V and 2 bases from J, with 14 bases between. CDR3 length equals 14 residues. Germline CDR1 reads DFQATT; CDR2 reads SNEGSKA (reference sequence). The DNA for the CDR3 is TGCAGTGCTAGGGGTCCTAGCACTACCTACGAGCAGTACTTC. Protein sequence: CSARGPSTTYEQYF.

This clonotype has more than one count but fewer than ten. The V call is TRBV18, the J call TRBJ2-3; 8 bases are shared with TRBD2. This CDR3 comprises 18 residues. V dropped 6 bases and J dropped 3; count of bases not matched to a gene: 17. Per the germline V gene, CDR1 is KGHSH and CDR2 is LQKENI. The CDR3 sequence: CASSRTSGLQGGTDTQYF. CDR3 in DNA: TGTGCCAGCTCGCGTACTAGCGGACTTCAAGGAGGGACAGATACGCAGTATTTT.

CDR3 sequence reads: CATSDRVSNQPQHF. The CDR3 nucleotides read TGTGCCACCAGTGACAGGGTTAGCAATCAGCCCCAGCATTTT. The chain employs TRBV24-1 and TRBJ1-5, with a tentative D call TRBD1 (5 bases). The CDR3 has 14 amino acids. Looked up from germline, CDR1 is KGHDR and CDR2 is SFDVKD. V was trimmed by 4 bases and J by 0 bases, leaving 6 bases between them.

This chain connects TRBV28 to TRBJ1-6; TRBD1 aligns across 8 bases. Germline V CDR1 and CDR2: MDHEN, SYDVKM. This CDR3 is 14 amino acids long. With V trimmed by 2 bases and J by 10 bases, 4 bases remained unmatched. The CDR3 nucleotides are TGTGCCAGCAGTTTAGGCAGGGGGCGATCACCCCTCCACTTT. Its translation: CASSLGRGRSPLHF. The variable domain in full, with the rest retrieved from reference TRBV28 and TRBJ1-6, is DVKVTQSSRYLVKRTGEKVFLECVQDMDHENMFWYRQDPGLGLRLIYFSYDVKMKEKGDIPEGYSVSREKKERFSLILESASTNQTSMYLCASSLGRGRSPLHFGNGTRLTVT.